Sequencing of this T cell receptor (beta chain) was carried out in a study of shared clonotypes between healthy human individuals. Adult donors, all healthy and HIV-negative, had no recent acute infections or vaccinations. Combination of CD45RO+ cells with CCR7-negative CD45RA+ TemRA cells was used for CD8 memory. V was cut by 3 bases and J by 1 base, with 10 bases left in between. Germline V CDR1 and CDR2: LNHDA, SQIVND (reference sequence). The CDR3 is 14 amino acids. As regards this clone: The antigen is unknown.

Findings of the study overall: Shared clonotypes across all four donors exceeded non-shared ones in generation probability.

In the original processing: ImmunoSEQ supplied junction-only sequences lacking quality scores, so filtering was different. TCRdb's copy holds only in-frame clones and misses some; the assay was immunoSEQ multiplex PCR. V, J and clone size were drawn from that table, and D and trimming were deduced from the DNA. This table has about 380,000 clones, 95% to 97% appearing once. The chain has TRBV19 and TRBJ2-7; the D gene is possibly TRBD2 (6 bases). The receptor was derived from a man aged 30 to 39 in good health. Sequencing used memory CD8+ T cells sorted from blood. Indicated subset: CD45RO+ cells pooled with CCR7-negative TemRA cells. This CDR3 reads CASSMPGRSYEQYF. Written as DNA, the CDR3 is TGTGCCAGTAGTATGCCAGGGAGGTCCTACGAGCAGTACTTC.